The next 8 T cell receptor beta chains were all read from a single sample in a study of regulatory T cells in long-lasting Graves disease. The TCR beta library used iRepertoire HTBI primers with Arm-PCR amplification of CDR3. TCRdb redid the calling of the multiplex PCR reads with MiXCR, one entry per CDR3 protein. The table records around 480,000 distinct CDR3 sequences, 15% to 20% of them present only once. Time point denoted: newly diagnosed GD, antithyroid drugs for less than 3 months. Isolated PBMC RNA provided the starting material for the TCR library. The data also belong to a second study, concerning T cells in Graves' hyperthyroidism and ophthalmopathy.

Material: peripheral blood mononuclear cells (PBMCs), obtained at new diagnosis, from a patient treated with antithyroid drugs. These receptor sequences come from a man between 40 and 49 years old with Graves disease.

This clonotype was seen at least ten times. The gene calls are TRBV24-1 and TRBJ2-1; 7 bases align to TRBD1. This CDR3 has 13 residues. Germline trimming cut 9 bases from V and 1 base from J; bases unmatched to any gene: 2. Per germline, CDR1 KGHDR and CDR2 SFDVKD. The CDR3 loop is CATQGESYNEQFF. In DNA form, the CDR3 reads TGTGCCACCCAGGGGGAATCCTACAATGAGCAGTTCTTC.

The V gene is TRBV18, the J gene TRBJ2-3; D may be TRBD2 (5 bases). Germline V CDR1 and CDR2: KGHSH, LQKENI. Trimming stripped 2 bases from V and 0 bases from J, with 15 bases between. This CDR3 comprises 17 residues. CDR3 in amino acids: CASSPALAWISTDTQYF. For the CDR3, the DNA is TGTGCCAGCTCACCAGCCCTAGCCTGGATTAGCACAGATACGCAGTATTTT.

The genes are TRBV3-1 and TRBJ2-2, with unresolved D. The CDR3 spans 15 residues. V lost 1 base to trimming and J lost 6 bases, with 12 bases between them. Germline assignment: CDR1 LGHDT and CDR2 YNNKEL (reference sequence). The CDR3 coding sequence is TGTGCCAGCAGCCAAGTTGACCGAAGAGCCGGGGAGCTGTTTTTT. Its protein is CASSQVDRRAGELFF.

This clonotype was recorded a few times. The rearrangement joins TRBV12-3 or TRBV12-4 to TRBJ2-7; a possible D gene is TRBD1 (6 bases). V was trimmed by 7 bases and J by 5 bases, leaving 21 bases between them. The CDR3 length is 15 residues. CDR3 loop: CASIHPPRDRNEQYF. CDR3 DNA: TGTGCCAGCATTCACCCACCCCGAGACAGGAACGAGCAGTACTTC.

Turning to this clonotype: A far larger clone is just one base off, so this is likely a read error. The rearrangement links TRBV11-1 to TRBJ2-3, with 11 bases matching TRBD2. The J call could be wrong; TRBJ2-1 is a better fit for the DNA end. Looked up from germline, CDR1 is SGHAT and CDR2 is FQDESV (reference sequence). CDR3 length: 15 residues. The CDR3 DNA follows: TGTGCCAGCAGCTTTAGCGGGAGGGCCGGAAATGGGCAGTTCTTC. The encoded protein is CASSFSGRAGNGQFF.

This clonotype turned up a few times. The chain couples TRBV19 to TRBJ2-1, with 7 bases lining up with TRBD2. Germline V gene lookup returns CDR1 LNHDA and CDR2 SQIVND (reference sequence). This CDR3 is 14 amino acids long. The J segment lost 5 bases and the V segment lost 5 bases, leaving 6 bases of the junction unmatched. As DNA, the CDR3 is TGTGCCAGTAGTCAGCTGGGACTACACAATGAGCAGTTCTTC. Translated, it gives CASSQLGLHNEQFF.

The V and J genes are TRBV28 and TRBJ1-5; the match to TRBD1 covers 10 bases. With 6 bases clipped from V and 0 bases from J, the junction kept 5 bases outside the gene matches. Germline CDR1 reads MDHEN; CDR2 reads SYDVKM. The CDR3 spans 16 residues. For the CDR3, the DNA is TGTGCCAGCAGGGGACAGGGGATTAATAGCAATCAGCCCCAGCATTTT. It specifies CASRGQGINSNQPQHF.

Ten or more counts support this clonotype. This rearrangement joins TRBV28 to TRBJ2-3, with 10 bases identical to TRBD2. V gave up 2 bases and J gave up 5 bases; unmatched junction bases: 7. Germline CDR1 and CDR2: MDHEN and SYDVKM. CDR3 size: 16 residues. CDR3 coding DNA: TGTGCCAGCAGTTTACAAAGCGGGAGGGCCGGAGATACGCAGTATTTT. Translating gives CASSLQSGRAGDTQYF.